This T cell receptor beta chain is drawn from a study of blood T cell repertoires in COVID-19. At the level of the study: Samples taken during acute and convalescent COVID-19 were collected in the United States, Italy and Spain. In each case, the material was cDNA or gDNA derived from T cells, B-cell-depleted T cells, or PBMCs.

The CDR3 runs to 15 residues. Germline CDR1 and CDR2: KGHSH and LQKENI. V lost 3 bases and J lost 8, with 14 bases in between. In the study's own analysis: The assay estimated nucleated cells by amplifying reference gene primers. The method was immunoSEQ multiplex PCR; TCRdb's version includes in-frame clones alone and lacks a portion of them. Clone size and the V and J calls come from that table; the DNA yielded D and trimming. Of more than 55,000 clones listed, around 77% are singletons. The genes are TRBV18 and TRBJ1-6; no reliable D call. This TCR was recovered from a man at least 80 years old with active or convalescent COVID-19. The sample was peripheral blood. CDR3 sequence: CASSPISDGDSPLHF. The CDR3 coding sequence is TGTGCCAGCTCACCCATCTCGGACGGGGATTCACCCCTCCACTTT.